This T cell receptor (beta chain) was identified during a study of PD-1 blockade in mismatch repair-deficient tumors. Turning to the study itself: Enrolled about 2013-2017, patients had progressing, pretreated mismatch repair-deficient cancers of more than ten types. Study-wide points: Tumor-resident clones, often undetectable pretreatment in blood, expanded then contracted after pembrolizumab.

Assay used: immunoSEQ multiplex PCR; TCRdb lists only in-frame clones, some missing. The sample shows about 51,000 clones, around 80% of them seen only once. Trimming took 2 bases from V and 3 from J; bases not matched to a gene: 16. The V gene's germline CDR1 is SQVTM and CDR2 ANQGSEA. The CDR3 is 18 residues long. For this clone: The target antigen is unknown.

This sequence joins TRBV29-1 and TRBJ1-2; TRBD1 aligns across 9 bases. The sequence came from an adult with mismatch repair-deficient cancer. Sequenced here: peripheral blood, sampled 4 weeks after starting pembrolizumab. The CDR3 sequence is CSVEPFTGDTGGDYGYTF. The CDR3 region has the DNA TGCAGCGTTGAACCTTTTACAGGGGATACAGGGGGCGACTATGGCTACACCTTC.